The present T cell receptor (beta chain) was sequenced within a study of siplizumab effects on memory and regulatory T cells. It was about 10^5 TCR templates that were assayed per sample. Sequencing was performed with immunoSEQ multiplex PCR; in TCRdb, only in-frame clones are kept and a portion is missing. The sample consists of over 85,000 clones, around 94% of them appearing once. The CDR3 has 16 amino acids. V shed 0 bases and J 0 bases; nucleotides not matched to a gene: 3. The germline V gene has CDR1 GTSNPN and CDR2 SVGIG (reference sequence). The TCR sequence derives from a human donor in good health. The V call is TRBV30, the J call TRBJ1-4, with 8 bases lining up with TRBD1. Sequencing input: non-Treg CD4+ T cells sorted from blood. CDR3 nucleotide sequence: TGTGCCTGGAGTGTCGGGGGACAGGCAACTAATGAAAAACTGTTTTTT. This sequence encodes CAWSVGGQATNEKLFF.